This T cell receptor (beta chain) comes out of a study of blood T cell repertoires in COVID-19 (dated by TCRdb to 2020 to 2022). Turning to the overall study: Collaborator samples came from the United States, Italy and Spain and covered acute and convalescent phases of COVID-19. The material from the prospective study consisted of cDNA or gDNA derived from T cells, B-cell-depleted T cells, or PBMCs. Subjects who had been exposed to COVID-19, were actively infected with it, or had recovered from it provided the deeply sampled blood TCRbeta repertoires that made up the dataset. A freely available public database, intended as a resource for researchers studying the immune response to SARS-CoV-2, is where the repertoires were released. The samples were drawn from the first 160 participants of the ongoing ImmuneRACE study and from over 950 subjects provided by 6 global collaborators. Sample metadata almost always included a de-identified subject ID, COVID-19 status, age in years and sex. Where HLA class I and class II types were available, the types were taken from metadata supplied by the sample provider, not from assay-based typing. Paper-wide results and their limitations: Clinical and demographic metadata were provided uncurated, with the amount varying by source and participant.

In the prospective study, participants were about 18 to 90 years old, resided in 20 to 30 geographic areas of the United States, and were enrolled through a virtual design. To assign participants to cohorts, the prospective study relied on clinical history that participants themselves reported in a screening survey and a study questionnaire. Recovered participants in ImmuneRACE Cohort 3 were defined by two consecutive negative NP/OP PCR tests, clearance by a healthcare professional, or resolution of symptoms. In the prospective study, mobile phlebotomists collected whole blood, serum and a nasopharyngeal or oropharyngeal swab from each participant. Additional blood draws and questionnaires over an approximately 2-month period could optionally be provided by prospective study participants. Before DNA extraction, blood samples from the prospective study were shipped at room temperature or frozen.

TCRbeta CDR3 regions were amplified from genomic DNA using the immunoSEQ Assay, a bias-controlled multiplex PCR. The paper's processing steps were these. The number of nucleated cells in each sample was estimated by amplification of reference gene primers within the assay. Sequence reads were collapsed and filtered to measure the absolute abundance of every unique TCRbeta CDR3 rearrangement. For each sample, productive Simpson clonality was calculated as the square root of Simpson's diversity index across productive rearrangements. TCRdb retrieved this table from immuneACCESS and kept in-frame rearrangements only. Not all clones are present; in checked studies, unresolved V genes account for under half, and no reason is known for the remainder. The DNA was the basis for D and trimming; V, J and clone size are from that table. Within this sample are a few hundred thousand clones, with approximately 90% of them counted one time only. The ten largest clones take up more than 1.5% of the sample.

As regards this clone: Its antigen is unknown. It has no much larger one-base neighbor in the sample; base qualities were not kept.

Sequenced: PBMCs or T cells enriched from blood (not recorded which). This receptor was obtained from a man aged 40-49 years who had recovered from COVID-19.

The nucleotide sequence reads as follows: TGTGCCTGGAACGCCCTAGGATCCTCCTACGAGCAGTACTTC. Its protein reads: CAWNALGSSYEQYF. The sequence joins TRBV30 to TRBJ2-7, with no D gene named confidently. The CDR3 covers 14 residues, taking in both the cysteine and the phenylalanine. The DNA shown is the 42-base CDR3, in frame from base 1. V loses 4 bases of germline sequence and J loses 0 bases, and the interval between the two ends is 13 bases. The germline V gene (reference sequence) sets CDR1 to GTSNPN and CDR2 to SVGIG.